The 10 T cell receptor beta chains in this list originate from one sample, sequenced in a study of vaccination effects on CD4 cells after COVID-19. Sequencing was performed with immunoSEQ multiplex PCR; in TCRdb, only in-frame clones are kept and a portion is missing. The table has 25,000 to 35,000 clones, about 67% seen once. No cognate antigen is known for these TCRs. Prior to sequencing, the ViraFEST assay stimulated PBMC with viral peptide pools, which expanded the antigen-specific CD4+ T cells. CD4+ T cells were isolated after 10 days of culture. Each participant received a vaccine that was either BNT162b2 or mRNA-1273, given as two doses. The sample was CD4+ T cells from PBMCs cultured with HCoV-NL63 spike peptides, taken after COVID-19 vaccination. Receptors were obtained from a human donor who received a COVID-19 vaccine.

This clone came up a few times. V usage is TRBV11-2 and J usage is TRBJ2-7; 9 positions match TRBD1. Germline CDR1 is SGHAT and CDR2 is FQNNGV. The CDR3 covers 15 residues. With 1 base clipped from V and 4 bases from J, the junction kept 5 bases outside the gene matches. CDR3 residues: CASSLAGTGPYEQYF. The CDR3 nucleotides read TGTGCCAGCAGCTTAGCGGGGACAGGGCCTTACGAGCAGTACTTC.

The CDR3, as DNA: TGTGCCAGCAGCGTAGGGAATCCCTGGCAGGGGGCGTACGAGCAGTACTTC. Translating gives CASSVGNPWQGAYEQYF. The V and J genes are TRBV9 and TRBJ2-7, with 8 bases that match TRBD1. Germline V lookup: CDR1 SGDLS, CDR2 YYNGEE. The CDR3 is 17 residues long. J was trimmed by 4 bases and V by 0 bases; bases with no gene match: 12.

This clone has just one count. The rearrangement uses TRBV3-1 (or the pseudogene TRBV3-2) and TRBJ1-2; TRBD1 matches 10 bases. The CDR3 loop spans 15 amino acids. Trimming cost V 4 bases and J 4 bases; bases outside gene matches: 6. Germline-derived CDR1 and CDR2 are LGHDT and YNNKEL (reference sequence). The CDR3: CASSPDRGRGYGYTF. CDR3 nucleotide sequence: TGTGCCAGCAGCCCTGACAGGGGGCGAGGCTATGGCTACACCTTC.

The J gene is TRBJ1-1, the V gene TRBV18; D not certain. The V gene lost 3 bases and the J gene lost 1 base, with 12 bases spanning the gap. The V gene's germline CDR1 is KGHSH and CDR2 LQKENI. This CDR3 contains 15 residues. This chain's CDR3 is CASSPSVPQNTEAFF. As DNA, the CDR3 is TGTGCCAGCTCACCCTCTGTTCCACAGAACACTGAAGCTTTCTTT. The full variable domain, in which reference TRBV18 and TRBJ1-1 provide the parts outside the CDR3, is NAGVMQNPRHLVRRRGQEARLRCSPMKGHSHVYWYRQLPEEGLKFMVYLQKENIIDESGMPKERFSAEFPKEGPSILRIQQVVRGDSAAYFCASSPSVPQNTEAFFGQGTRLTVV.

V usage is TRBV7-8 and J usage is TRBJ1-2, with no clear D. The CDR3 runs to 16 residues. V lost 8 bases to trimming and J lost 9 bases, with 28 bases between them. CDR1 SGHVS and CDR2 FQNEAQ come from the germline V gene. The CDR3 region has the DNA TGTGCCAGCTCACCATACCCGACCTCCACGGCAGGCAGCTACACCTTC. Its protein product is CASSPYPTSTAGSYTF. The entire variable domain, with the rest obtained from reference TRBV7-8 and TRBJ1-2, is as follows: GAGVSQSPRYKVAKRGQDVALRCDPISGHVSLFWYQQALGQGPEFLTYFQNEAQLDKSGLPSDRFFAERPEGSVSTLKIQRTQQEDSAVYLCASSPYPTSTAGSYTFGSGTRLTVV.

The J gene is TRBJ2-3, the V gene TRBV13; 9 nucleotides line up with TRBD2. CDR1 is PRHDT and CDR2 is FYEKMQ in the germline V gene (reference sequence). The CDR3 is 16 residues long. The trim removed 5 bases at V and 3 bases at J, leaving 9 bases unmatched. The CDR3 DNA is TGTGCCAGCAGCGCAACCGGGACTAGCTGGACAGATACGCAGTATTTT. Amino acids: CASSATGTSWTDTQYF.

The rearrangement uses TRBV15 and TRBJ2-1; weak D call: TRBD2 (6 bases). Germline CDR1 and CDR2: LNHNV and YYDKDF (reference sequence). This CDR3 region has 15 residues. Trimming shortened V by 5 bases and J by 2 bases, and 13 bases separated the two germline ends. The CDR3 DNA is TGTGCCACCAGCGGAGCGGGCGGAACCTACAATGAGCAGTTCTTC. Its translation is CATSGAGGTYNEQFF. Filled out from reference TRBV15 and TRBJ2-1, the complete variable domain reads DAMVIQNPRYQVTQFGKPVTLSCSQTLNHNVMYWYQQKSSQAPKLLFHYYDKDFNNEADTPDNFQSRRPNTSFCFLDIRSPGLGDTAMYLCATSGAGGTYNEQFFGPGTRLTVL.

This chain links TRBV11-3 with TRBJ2-2, with 10 bases fitting TRBD1. CDR1 is SGHNT and CDR2 is YENEEA in the germline V gene. V gave up 3 bases and J gave up 1 base; unmatched junction bases: 2. The CDR3 is made up of 16 amino acids. Here the CDR3 reads CASSLGQGLNTGELFF. CDR3 sequence (DNA): TGTGCCAGCAGCTTGGGACAGGGGTTGAACACCGGGGAGCTGTTTTTT.

This chain links TRBV6-5 with TRBJ1-5; TRBD1 might be the D (6 bases). Trimming left V 10 bases short and J 0 bases short, with 13 bases between. Germline-derived CDR1 and CDR2 are MNHEY and SVGAGI. The CDR3 has 14 amino acids. CDR3 residues: CATLRGTSNQPQHF. CDR3 in DNA: TGTGCCACTCTTAGGGGGACTAGCAATCAGCCCCAGCATTTT.

Only a few counts were recorded for this clone. This sequence joins TRBV5-6 and TRBJ1-1, with 8 bases aligning to TRBD1. The germline CDR1 and CDR2 sequences are SGHDT and YYEEEE. CDR3 size: 16 residues. The V and J ends lost 0 bases and 1 base, in that order; junction bases with no gene match: 5. CDR3 nucleotides: TGTGCCAGCAGCTTGGGTCCAGGGGGCGGGAACACTGAAGCTTTCTTT. It specifies CASSLGPGGGNTEAFF.